A selection of T cell receptor beta chains follows, all from one sample in a study of CD8+ T cells in alopecia areata. Clones were sequenced by immunoSEQ multiplex PCR, and TCRdb holds only the in-frame ones, with some missing. This table has 150,000 to 200,000 clones, about 53% appearing once. This sample comprised CD8+ T cells sorted from blood, obtained at week 24, from a patient treated with tofacitinib. The origin of the receptors is a human donor with alopecia areata. CDR3s include the opening cysteine and the closing phenylalanine or tryptophan. The order of the fields is CDR3 protein, CDR3 DNA, D gene, V gene, J gene, clone size. The D gene is left open where the match is weak. The size of a clone is reported for some rows only, either as once, few or many, or as a class for expanded clones.

CDR3: CASSLGSAKNIQYF
DNA: TGTGCCAGCAGCTTAGGATCAGCCAAAAACATTCAGTACTTC
D: .
V: TRBV13
J: TRBJ2-4
size: few

CDR3: CASSYRTGDLSEQYF
DNA: TGCGCCAGCAGCTATAGGACAGGAGACCTGTCCGAGCAGTACTTC
D: TRBD1
V: TRBV5-1
J: TRBJ2-7
size: .

CDR3: CASSPPSREPDDEQYF
DNA: TGTGCCAGCTCACCACCTTCTAGGGAGCCCGACGACGAGCAGTACTTC
D: .
V: TRBV18
J: TRBJ2-7
size: .

CDR3: CSVGPRGHTEAFF
DNA: TGCAGCGTTGGGCCCAGGGGGCACACTGAAGCTTTCTTT
D: TRBD1
V: TRBV29-1
J: TRBJ1-1
size: few

CDR3: CASSIARTTNTEAFF
DNA: TGTGCCAGTAGTATAGCGAGGACCACGAACACTGAAGCTTTCTTT
D: .
V: TRBV19
J: TRBJ1-1
size: .

CDR3: CASSSRTGVVETQYF
DNA: TGTGCCAGCAGCTCGAGGACAGGGGTAGTGGAGACCCAGTACTTC
D: TRBD1
V: TRBV7-2
J: TRBJ2-5
size: .

CDR3: CASSRLGQGANYGYTF
DNA: TGCGCCAGCAGTCGATTGGGGCAGGGGGCGAACTATGGCTACACCTTC
D: TRBD1
V: TRBV23-1
J: TRBJ1-2
size: once

CDR3: CSARGQGAYGYTF
DNA: TGCAGCGCTAGGGGACAGGGGGCTTATGGCTACACCTTC
D: TRBD1
V: TRBV29-1
J: TRBJ1-2
size: .

CDR3: CASSLYAGNTEAFF
DNA: TGTGCCAGCAGCTTGTACGCGGGGAACACTGAAGCTTTCTTT
D: .
V: TRBV5-6
J: TRBJ1-1
size: .

CDR3: CASSHSTTNEQFF
DNA: TGCGCCAGCAGCCACTCGACGACAAATGAGCAGTTCTTC
D: .
V: TRBV4-3
J: TRBJ2-1
size: .

CDR3: CATSRGIGDQPQHF
DNA: TGTGCCACCAGCAGAGGGATAGGGGATCAGCCCCAGCATTTT
D: .
V: TRBV15
J: TRBJ1-5
size: .

CDR3: CASSLGAGTEQYF
DNA: TGCGCCAGCAGCTTGGGCGCCGGGACAGAGCAGTACTTC
D: .
V: TRBV5-1
J: TRBJ2-7
size: .

CDR3: CASRPRGEETQYF
DNA: TGTGCCAGCAGACCCCGGGGGGAAGAGACCCAGTACTTC
D: TRBD2
V: TRBV2
J: TRBJ2-5
size: .

CDR3: CASSEGQGESTEAFF
DNA: TGTGCCAGCAGTGAGGGACAGGGTGAAAGTACTGAAGCTTTCTTT
D: TRBD1
V: TRBV27
J: TRBJ1-1
size: .

CDR3: CASSIDRQGLEAFF
DNA: TGTGCCAGTAGTATAGATCGACAGGGCCTAGAAGCTTTCTTT
D: TRBD1
V: TRBV19
J: TRBJ1-1
size: few

CDR3: CASRDQPGQNYSPLHF
DNA: TGTGCCAGCAGAGACCAACCGGGACAGAACTATTCACCCCTCCACTTT
D: TRBD1
V: TRBV2
J: TRBJ1-6
size: .

CDR3: CASSTLTGVAKNIQYF
DNA: TGTGCCAGCAGCACGCTCACAGGGGTGGCCAAAAACATTCAGTACTTC
D: TRBD1
V: TRBV7-7
J: TRBJ2-4
size: .

CDR3: CASSLARGPTDTQYF
DNA: TGTGCCAGCAGCTTAGCTCGGGGTCCCACAGATACGCAGTATTTT
D: .
V: TRBV7-9
J: TRBJ2-3
size: .

CDR3: CSVGGQGFSYEQYF
DNA: TGCAGCGTGGGAGGACAGGGCTTCTCCTACGAGCAGTACTTC
D: TRBD1
V: TRBV29-1
J: TRBJ2-7
size: few

CDR3: CASVSGTSGNPYQETQYF
DNA: TGTGCCAGCGTGTCCGGGACTAGCGGGAACCCGTACCAAGAGACCCAGTACTTC
D: TRBD2
V: TRBV7-2
J: TRBJ2-5
size: .